This record concerns one T cell receptor beta chain sequence. Its specificity is unknown. Trimming pared 5 bases from V and 8 bases from J, leaving 25 bases between. Germline CDR1 and CDR2: SEHNR and FQNEAQ (reference sequence). The CDR3 runs to 17 residues. These data are taken from a study of cytomegalovirus exposure and HLA in healthy donors. Study-wide findings and caveats: Data from an earlier analysis indicated that most TCR beta V segments were productive either about 90% or about 30% of the time. Common viral pathogens (according to a later analysis) appeared linked to several of the most significant clusters. As a later analysis showed, a missense DCLRE1C variant was linked to trimming of TCR beta V- and J-genes.

Primers: 60 Vbeta forward and 13 Jbeta reverse. This table comes from immunoSEQ multiplex PCR, and its TCRdb copy is limited to in-frame clones, with some not included. The sample yields around 94,000 clones, about 88% seen once. This rearrangement joins TRBV7-9 to TRBJ2-1, with TRBD2 as a possible D gene (6 bases). This sequence originates from a man aged 18 to 35 in good health and CMV-seronegative. Material: PBMCs. CDR3 in DNA: TGTGCCAGCAGCCCTAGCCCCGGTACTAGCCAAAACCATGAGCAGTTCTTC. Amino acids: CASSPSPGTSQNHEQFF.